The table lists the clone carrying this TCR beta chain with a count of one. The antigen remains unidentified. This specimen belongs to a study of ipilimumab plus nivolumab after autologous stem cell transplantation. Whole-study context: The myeloma cohort included high-risk transplant-naive patients and patients relapsing within 3 years of a first autologous transplant. General study points: Authors suggest TCR repertoire, Treg phenotype and gut microbiota support further study.

The repertoire was sequenced with immunoSEQ multiplex PCR; TCRdb's copy has only in-frame clones and lacks some. The sample shows just over 40,000 clones, 92% of them seen only once. CDR3 length: 17 amino acids. Germline V gene data show CDR1 as LGHNA and CDR2 as YSLEER. Unmatched junction bases numbered 8, after V lost 0 bases and J lost 2 bases. The sample in question was PBMCs, obtained in a trial of ipilimumab plus nivolumab as post-transplant consolidation. This receptor was identified in a male donor with multiple myeloma. J is TRBJ2-3 and V is TRBV4-3; 7 nucleotides line up with TRBD1. The CDR3 protein is CASSQEYGTAYTDTQYF. The CDR3 DNA follows: TGCGCCAGCAGCCAAGAGTATGGGACAGCATACACAGATACGCAGTATTTT.